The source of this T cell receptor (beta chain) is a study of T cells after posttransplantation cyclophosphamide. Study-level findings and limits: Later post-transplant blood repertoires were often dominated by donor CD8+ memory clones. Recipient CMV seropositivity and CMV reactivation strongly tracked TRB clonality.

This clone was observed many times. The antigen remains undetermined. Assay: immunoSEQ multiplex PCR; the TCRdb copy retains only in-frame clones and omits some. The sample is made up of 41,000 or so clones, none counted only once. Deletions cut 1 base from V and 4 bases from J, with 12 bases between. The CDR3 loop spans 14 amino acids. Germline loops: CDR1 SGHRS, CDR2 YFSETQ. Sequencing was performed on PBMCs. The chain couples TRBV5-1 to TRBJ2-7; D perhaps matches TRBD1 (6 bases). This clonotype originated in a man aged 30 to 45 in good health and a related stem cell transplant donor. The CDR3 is CASSLLGTSYEQYF. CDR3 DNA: TGCGCCAGCAGCTTGCTCGGGACATCGTACGAGCAGTACTTC.